These 19 T cell receptor beta chains were sequenced from one sample in a study of blood T cell repertoires in COVID-19. This table comes from immunoSEQ multiplex PCR, and its TCRdb copy is limited to in-frame clones, with some not included. Of about 94,000 clones listed, over 70% are singletons. The sample was peripheral blood. These receptors were obtained from a human donor in a cohort sampled during active COVID-19.

The rearrangement links TRBV27 to TRBJ2-6; 7 bases agree with TRBD1. This CDR3 comprises 15 residues. V was clipped by 5 bases and J by 4 bases; unmatched bases: 5. The germline V gene encodes CDR1 MNHEY and CDR2 SMNVEV (reference sequence). CDR3 sequence: CASSTTGSGANVLTF. The CDR3 nucleotides are TGTGCCAGCAGTACGACAGGGTCCGGGGCCAACGTCCTGACTTTC.

The chain combines TRBV14 with TRBJ2-7; 7 nucleotides align to TRBD2. The trim removed 5 bases at V and 2 bases at J, leaving 6 bases unmatched. This CDR3 contains 14 residues. Germline CDR1 is SGHDN and CDR2 is FVKESK. Here the CDR3 DNA reads TGTGCCAGCAGCTTCTCTAGCGGCCCCTACGAGCAGTACTTC. Translating it yields CASSFSSGPYEQYF.

The V call is TRBV2, the J call TRBJ2-7; D remains unclear. Germline V gives CDR1 SNHLY, CDR2 FYNNEI. The CDR3 is 15 residues long. Between the trimmed V and J ends, which lost 4 bases and 1 base, there was a span of 14 bases. CDR3 bases: TGTGCCAGCAGTGGTCCGAGACTCCTTTCCTACGAGCAGTACTTC. It is translated as CASSGPRLLSYEQYF.

The chain links TRBV7-8 to TRBJ1-5; possible D gene TRBD1, 5 bases. This CDR3 comprises 15 residues. The V gene lost 3 bases and the J gene lost 8 bases, with 17 bases spanning the gap. From germline, CDR1 is SGHVS and CDR2 FQNEAQ. In nucleotides, the CDR3 is TGTGCCAGCAGCTTCCGACAGCGACCGGGTAAGCCCCAGCATTTT. It specifies CASSFRQRPGKPQHF.

As DNA, the CDR3 is TGTGCCAGCAGTAGATTAGGGGGCTACGAGCAGTACTTC. This translates into CASSRLGGYEQYF. The rearrangement uses TRBV6-5 and TRBJ2-7; D may be TRBD1 (6 bases). The CDR3 length is 13 residues. Trimming left V 5 bases short and J 3 bases short, with 11 bases between. Germline CDR1 MNHEY, CDR2 SVGAGI.

The chain has TRBV7-6 and TRBJ2-5, with D possibly being TRBD2 (5 bases). Germline assignment: CDR1 SGHVS and CDR2 FNYEAQ. The ends were cut back, 5 bases at V and 1 base at J, with 8 bases in the middle. There are 13 residues in the CDR3. CDR3 nucleotide sequence: TGTGCCAGCAGCCTGCGGGTCCAAGAGACCCAGTACTTC. Amino acids: CASSLRVQETQYF.

V is TRBV10-3 and J is TRBJ2-6; TRBD1 might be the D (6 bases). In germline, CDR1 is ENHRY, CDR2 SYGVKD. V lost 4 bases, J lost 3 bases, and 13 bases lay in between. The length of the CDR3 is 16 residues. The CDR3 DNA reads TGTGCCATCAGTGCCCTGGACAGCCTTGGGGCCAACGTCCTGACTTTC. This codes for CAISALDSLGANVLTF.

V and J are TRBV28 and TRBJ2-6, with D tentatively TRBD2 (6 bases). Trimming stripped 5 bases from V and 1 base from J, with 9 bases between. CDR1 is MDHEN, CDR2 SYDVKM, per germline. The CDR3 covers 15 residues. The DNA for the CDR3 is TGTGCCAGCAGTACCGGGACTTCTGGGGCCAACGTCCTGACTTTC. This gives the protein CASSTGTSGANVLTF.

The chain recombines TRBV6-5 with TRBJ1-1, with D perhaps TRBD1 (6 bases). V lost 0 bases and J lost 1, with 6 bases in between. Germline V gives CDR1 MNHEY, CDR2 SVGAGI. CDR3 length equals 14 residues. In DNA form, the CDR3 reads TGTGCCAGCAGTTACTCGGACAGGAACACTGAAGCTTTCTTT. It is translated as CASSYSDRNTEAFF.

The chain has TRBV2 and TRBJ1-4; D is ambiguous. The CDR3 sequence is 12 residues long. The germline V gene has CDR1 SNHLY and CDR2 FYNNEI. With 4 bases removed from V and 7 bases from J, the gap between germline ends came to 7 bases. CDR3: CASSGGAEKLFF. The CDR3 DNA sequence: TGTGCCAGCAGTGGGGGAGCTGAAAAACTGTTTTTT. Full variable domain (rest looked up from reference TRBV2 and TRBJ1-4): EPEVTQTPSHQVTQMGQEVILRCVPISNHLYFYWYRQILGQKVEFLVSFYNNEISEKSEIFDDQFSVERPDGSNFTLKIRSTKLEDSAMYFCASSGGAEKLFFGSGTQLSVL.

This chain links TRBV28 with TRBJ2-2, with D tentatively TRBD2 (7 bases). The CDR3 extends over 13 amino acids. Germline CDR1 reads MDHEN; CDR2 reads SYDVKM. V shed 8 bases and J shed 12 bases, with 19 bases lying between them. The CDR3 DNA is TGTGCCAGCTCCTTGATAAGGGGGGGGCAGCTGTTTTTT. It is translated as CASSLIRGGQLFF.

The chain is built from TRBV2 and TRBJ2-7; tentative D call: TRBD1 (5 bases). Germline values: CDR1 SNHLY, CDR2 FYNNEI. V gave up 1 base and J gave up 12 bases, with 16 bases separating them. This CDR3 has 13 amino acids. The CDR3 reads CASSEVRNTGRYF. The CDR3, as DNA: TGTGCCAGCAGTGAAGTAAGGAATACAGGAAGGTACTTC. Complete variable domain (other parts from reference TRBV2 and TRBJ2-7): EPEVTQTPSHQVTQMGQEVILRCVPISNHLYFYWYRQILGQKVEFLVSFYNNEISEKSEIFDDQFSVERPDGSNFTLKIRSTKLEDSAMYFCASSEVRNTGRYFGPGTRLTVT.

The chain links TRBV5-1 to TRBJ2-7; the D gene is possibly TRBD2 (7 bases). V was trimmed by 4 bases and J by 3 bases, leaving 17 bases between them. The length of the CDR3 is 15 residues. In germline, CDR1 is SGHRS, CDR2 YFSETQ. CDR3 sequence (DNA): TGCGCCAGCAGCCGGGGGGCTACCACCTACTACGAGCAGTACTTC. Translation gives CASSRGATTYYEQYF. The full variable domain, completed using reference TRBV5-1 and TRBJ2-7, is KAGVTQTPRYLIKTRGQQVTLSCSPISGHRSVSWYQQTPGQGLQFLFEYFSETQRNKGNFPGRFSGRQFSNSRSEMNVSTLELGDSALYLCASSRGATTYYEQYFGPGTRLTVT.

This clone showed up just once. The chain recombines TRBV7-2 with TRBJ2-7; TRBD2 matches 9 bases. The CDR3 is 18 amino acids. Losses at the gene ends were 1 base for V and 2 bases for J; bases not matched to a gene: 12. Germline CDR1 is SGHTA and CDR2 is FQGNSA. The CDR3 sequence: CASSLVSGREGRTYEQYF. In nucleotides, the CDR3 is TGTGCCAGCAGCTTAGTATCGGGGCGGGAGGGCCGTACCTACGAGCAGTACTTC.

J is TRBJ2-3 and V is TRBV14; D is uncertain. CDR1 is SGHDN and CDR2 is FVKESK in the germline V gene. Trimming stripped 0 bases from V and 5 bases from J, with 6 bases between. The CDR3 consists of 13 residues. The CDR3 protein is CASSQDLGDTQYF. The CDR3 nucleotides read TGTGCCAGCAGCCAAGATCTAGGAGATACGCAGTATTTT.

V and J are TRBV2 and TRBJ1-5; 8 bases are shared with TRBD1. V lost 5 bases to trimming and J lost 0 bases; unmatched junction nucleotides: 15. In germline, CDR1 is SNHLY, CDR2 FYNNEI. CDR3 length: 19 amino acids. The CDR3 spells CASSPSNRGAAYSNQPQHF. The CDR3 DNA follows: TGTGCCAGCAGTCCCAGTAACAGGGGGGCGGCGTATAGCAATCAGCCCCAGCATTTT. The variable domain in full, with the rest retrieved from reference TRBV2 and TRBJ1-5, is EPEVTQTPSHQVTQMGQEVILRCVPISNHLYFYWYRQILGQKVEFLVSFYNNEISEKSEIFDDQFSVERPDGSNFTLKIRSTKLEDSAMYFCASSPSNRGAAYSNQPQHFGDGTRLSIL.

The chain is built from TRBV4-1 and TRBJ2-5, with a tentative D call TRBD2 (6 bases). The CDR3 length is 15 residues. From germline, CDR1 is MGHRA and CDR2 YSYEKL. With 3 bases removed from V and 5 bases from J, the gap between germline ends came to 16 bases. The CDR3 DNA reads as TGCGCCAGCAGCCAGAGCCCAGCGGGTATTGAGACCCAGTACTTC. It encodes CASSQSPAGIETQYF.

This chain connects TRBV21-1 to TRBJ2-1; the table names TRBD2, a call not compared with the DNA. TRBV21-1 represents a pseudogene. The CDR3 sequence is 21 residues long. This CDR3 is CASSKYRIGTSGRGTYNEQFF. In nucleotides, the CDR3 is TGTGCCAGCAGCAAATATCGGATCGGGACTAGCGGGAGAGGGACCTACAATGAGCAGTTCTTC.

The rearrangement links TRBV12-3 or TRBV12-4 to TRBJ2-3; D remains ambiguous. This CDR3 comprises 12 residues. The V end lost 2 bases, the J end lost 5 bases, and 5 bases lay between the germline ends. DNA for the CDR3: TGTGCCAGCAGTTTATCCCGAGATACGCAGTATTTT. Its translation: CASSLSRDTQYF.